This TCR beta chain comes out of a study of somatic mutations in cytotoxic T cells in rheumatoid arthritis. CDR3 length: 14 amino acids. J gave up 6 bases and V 3 bases, and 5 bases lay outside the gene matches. From germline, CDR1 is SGDLS and CDR2 YYNGEE. As processed by the authors: The authors compared patient CD8+ clones larger than 1% against published virus-specific TCRB sequences. Only a few of these clones matched. Libraries were prepared by immunoSEQ multiplex PCR; TCRdb keeps only in-frame clonotypes and omits some of them. The D gene and trimming were derived from the DNA, and the V and J assignments and clone size from that table. The sample has roughly 20,000 clones, over 80% seen once.

This receptor was obtained from an adult with rheumatoid arthritis. The chain uses TRBV9 and TRBJ1-4, with 7 nucleotides matching TRBD1. Sequencing was done on a sample of CD8+ T cells sorted from blood. The CDR3 nucleotides are TGTGCCAGCAGCGGACAGGGCCATGATGAAAAACTGTTTTTT. Translating gives CASSGQGHDEKLFF.